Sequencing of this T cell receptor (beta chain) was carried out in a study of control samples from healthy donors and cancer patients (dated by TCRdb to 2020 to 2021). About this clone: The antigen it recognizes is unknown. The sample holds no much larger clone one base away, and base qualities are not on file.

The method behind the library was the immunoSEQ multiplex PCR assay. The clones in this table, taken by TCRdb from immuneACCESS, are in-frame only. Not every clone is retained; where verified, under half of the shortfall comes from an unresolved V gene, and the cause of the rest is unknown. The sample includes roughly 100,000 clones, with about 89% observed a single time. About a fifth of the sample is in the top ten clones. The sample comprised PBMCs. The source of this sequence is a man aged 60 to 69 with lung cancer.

At the DNA level, the sequence is TGTGCCAGCAGCTTGCGCGGGAGTTTTGGCTACACCTTC. Translated, this gives CASSLRGSFGYTF. The receptor chain draws on TRBV5-8 and TRBJ1-2; the D gene identity is not certain. The germline V gene sets CDR1 to SGHTS and CDR2 to YDEGEE. Taken from cysteine to phenylalanine, the CDR3 has 13 residues. Just CDR3 DNA is preserved here, 39 bases in frame from base 1. The V end loses 1 base and the J end loses 7 bases, and a stretch of 11 bases separates them.